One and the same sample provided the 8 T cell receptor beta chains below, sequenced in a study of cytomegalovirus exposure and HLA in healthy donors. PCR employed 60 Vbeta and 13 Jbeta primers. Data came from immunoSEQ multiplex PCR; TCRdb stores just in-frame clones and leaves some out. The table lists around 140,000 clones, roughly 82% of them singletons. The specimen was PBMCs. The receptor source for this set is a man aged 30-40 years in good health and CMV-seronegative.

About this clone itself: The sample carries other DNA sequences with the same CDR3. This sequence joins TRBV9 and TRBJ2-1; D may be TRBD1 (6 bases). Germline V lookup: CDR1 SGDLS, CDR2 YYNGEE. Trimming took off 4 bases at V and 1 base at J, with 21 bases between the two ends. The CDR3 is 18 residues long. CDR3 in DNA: TGTGCCAGCAGCCCTGGGCCGCCTAGGCAGGGGTCCTACAATGAGCAGTTCTTC. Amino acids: CASSPGPPRQGSYNEQFF. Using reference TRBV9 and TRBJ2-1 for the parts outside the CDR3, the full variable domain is DSGVTQTPKHLITATGQRVTLRCSPRSGDLSVYWYQQSLDQGLQFLIQYYNGEERAKGNILERFSAQQFPDLHSELNLSSLELGDSALYFCASSPGPPRQGSYNEQFFGPGTRLTVL.

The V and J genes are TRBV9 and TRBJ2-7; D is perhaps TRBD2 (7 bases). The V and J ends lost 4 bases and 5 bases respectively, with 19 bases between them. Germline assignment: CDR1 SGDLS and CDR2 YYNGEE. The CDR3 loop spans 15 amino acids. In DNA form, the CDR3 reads TGTGCCAGCAGCCCAAGGGGGGGGCGCGAGGACGAGCAGTACTTC. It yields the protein CASSPRGGREDEQYF.

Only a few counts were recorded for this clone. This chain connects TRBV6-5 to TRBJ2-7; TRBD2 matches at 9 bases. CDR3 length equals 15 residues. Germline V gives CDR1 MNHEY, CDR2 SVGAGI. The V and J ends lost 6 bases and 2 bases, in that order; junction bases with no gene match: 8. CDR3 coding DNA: TGTGCCAGCAGCCGAACTAGCGGGCCTACCTACGAGCAGTACTTC. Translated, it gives CASSRTSGPTYEQYF.

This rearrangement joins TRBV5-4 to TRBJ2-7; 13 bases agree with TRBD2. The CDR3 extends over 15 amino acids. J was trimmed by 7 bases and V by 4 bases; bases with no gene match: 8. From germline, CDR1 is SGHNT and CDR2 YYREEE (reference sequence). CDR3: CASSGGLAGVGEQYF. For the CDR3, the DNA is TGTGCCAGCAGCGGCGGACTAGCGGGAGTAGGGGAGCAGTACTTC.

CDR3 loop: CASSLTSGYNEQFF. CDR3 DNA sequence: TGCGCCAGCAGCTTGACTAGCGGTTACAATGAGCAGTTCTTC. The chain combines TRBV5-1 with TRBJ2-1, with 8 positions matching TRBD2. Germline lookup yields CDR1 SGHRS and CDR2 YFSETQ. The J segment lost 4 bases and the V segment lost 1 base, leaving 1 base of the junction unmatched. The CDR3 spans 14 residues.

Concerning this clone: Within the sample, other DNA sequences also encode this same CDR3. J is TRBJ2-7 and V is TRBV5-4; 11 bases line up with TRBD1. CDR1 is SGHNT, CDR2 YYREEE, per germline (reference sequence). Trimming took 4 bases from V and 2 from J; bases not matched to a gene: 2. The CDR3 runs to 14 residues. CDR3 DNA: TGTGCCAGCAGCCTGGGACAGGGGGCCTACGAGCAGTACTTC. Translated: CASSLGQGAYEQYF.

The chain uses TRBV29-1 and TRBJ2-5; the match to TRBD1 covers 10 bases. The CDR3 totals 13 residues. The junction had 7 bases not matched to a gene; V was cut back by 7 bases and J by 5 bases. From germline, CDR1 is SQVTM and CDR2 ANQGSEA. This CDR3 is CSDRTGGRETQYF. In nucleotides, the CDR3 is TGCAGCGATCGGACAGGGGGTCGGGAGACCCAGTACTTC.

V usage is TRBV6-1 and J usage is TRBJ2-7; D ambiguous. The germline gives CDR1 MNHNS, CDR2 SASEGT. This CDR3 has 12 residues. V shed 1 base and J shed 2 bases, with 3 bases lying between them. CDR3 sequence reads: CASSEVTYEQYF. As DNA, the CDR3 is TGTGCCAGCAGTGAAGTAACCTACGAGCAGTACTTC.